What follows are 7 T cell receptor beta chains derived from one specimen sequenced in a study of T cell responses to AZD1222 COVID-19 vaccine. Data came from immunoSEQ multiplex PCR; TCRdb stores just in-frame clones and leaves some out. The sample carries around 130,000 clones, about 90% recorded once. The source material was peripheral blood, sampled 28 days after the second dose of the MenACWY control vaccine. These receptors all stem from an adult who received the MenACWY meningococcal vaccine as a control.

This clone was seen once. The chain has TRBV19 and TRBJ2-6; D is possibly TRBD1 (5 bases). V lost 5 bases to trimming and J lost 1 base, with 15 bases between them. In germline, CDR1 is LNHDA, CDR2 SQIVND (reference sequence). The CDR3 runs to 17 residues. DNA for the CDR3: TGTGCCAGTAGTCATCCTTGGGGCAGTTCTGGGGCCAACGTCCTGACTTTC. Its protein product is CASSHPWGSSGANVLTF.

CDR3 DNA: TGTGCCAGCAGCCAAGCGCCGAGTGAGCACAATGAGCAGTTCTTC. Amino acids: CASSQAPSEHNEQFF. The V gene is TRBV3-1 (or the pseudogene TRBV3-2), the J gene TRBJ2-1; D is uncertain. Trimming cost V 1 base and J 5 bases, with 12 bases left between them. Germline CDR1 LGHDT, CDR2 YNNKEL (reference sequence). The CDR3 has 15 residues.

The chain recombines TRBV2 with TRBJ1-2; D remains ambiguous. V was clipped by 7 bases and J by 0 bases, with 9 bases between them. Germline values: CDR1 SNHLY, CDR2 FYNNEI. The CDR3 sequence is 13 residues long. CDR3 DNA: TGTGCCAGCAAGGGCAGCGCTAACTATGGCTACACCTTC. Translating gives CASKGSANYGYTF.

This sequence joins TRBV28 and TRBJ2-3, with 9 bases that match TRBD1. The CDR3 sequence is 16 residues long. Germline loops: CDR1 MDHEN, CDR2 SYDVKM. V was clipped by 2 bases and J by 6 bases; unmatched bases: 9. The CDR3 region is CASSLTPGQGGDTQYF. The CDR3 nucleotides read TGTGCCAGCAGTTTAACCCCGGGACAGGGCGGGGATACGCAGTATTTT.

By sample fraction, this clone is medium-sized. V usage is TRBV7-8 and J usage is TRBJ1-6; the match to TRBD1 covers 11 bases. After removal of 7 bases from V and 7 bases from J, the junction contained 6 bases not matched to a gene. The CDR3 consists of 15 residues. CDR1 and CDR2 (germline): SGHVS, FQNEAQ. CDR3 sequence (DNA): TGTGCCAGCAAGGACGGGACAGGGGGGAATTCACCCCTCCACTTT. This gives the protein CASKDGTGGNSPLHF.

A few counts support this clone. The chain couples TRBV7-2 to TRBJ1-5; 11 positions match TRBD1. The CDR3 has 15 residues. The germline V gene has CDR1 SGHTA and CDR2 FQGNSA. The ends lost 5 bases at V and 6 bases at J; junction bases unmatched: 6. The CDR3 bases are TGTGCCAGCAGCGGGGGACAGGGGGTAGGTCAGCCCCAGCATTTT. It yields the protein CASSGGQGVGQPQHF.

J is TRBJ1-5 and V is TRBV7-2, with a weak D call TRBD1 (6 bases). V was pared by 1 base and J by 7 bases, with 14 bases between. Germline values: CDR1 SGHTA, CDR2 FQGNSA. This CDR3 is 15 amino acids long. CDR3 protein: CASSLVPGEEQPQHF. CDR3 coding DNA: TGTGCCAGCAGCTTAGTCCCAGGGGAGGAACAGCCCCAGCATTTT.